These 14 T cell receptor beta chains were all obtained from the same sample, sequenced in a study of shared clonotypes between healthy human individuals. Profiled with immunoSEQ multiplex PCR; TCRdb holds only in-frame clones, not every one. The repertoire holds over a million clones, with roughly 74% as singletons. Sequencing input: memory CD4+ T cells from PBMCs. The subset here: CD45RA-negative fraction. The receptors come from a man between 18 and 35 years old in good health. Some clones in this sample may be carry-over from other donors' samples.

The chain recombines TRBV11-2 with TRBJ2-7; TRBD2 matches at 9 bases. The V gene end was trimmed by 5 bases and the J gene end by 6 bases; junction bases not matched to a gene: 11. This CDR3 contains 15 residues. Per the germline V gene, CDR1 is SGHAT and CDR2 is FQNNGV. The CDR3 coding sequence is TGTGCCAGCAGCACCCGTAGCGGGAGTATGGGCGAGCAGTACTTC. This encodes CASSTRSGSMGEQYF.

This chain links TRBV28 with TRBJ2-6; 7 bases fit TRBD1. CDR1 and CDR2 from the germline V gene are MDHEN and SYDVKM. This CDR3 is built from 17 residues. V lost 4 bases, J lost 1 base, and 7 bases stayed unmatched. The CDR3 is CASSSGTVGSGANVLTF. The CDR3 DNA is TGTGCCAGCAGTTCTGGGACAGTGGGGTCTGGGGCCAACGTCCTGACTTTC.

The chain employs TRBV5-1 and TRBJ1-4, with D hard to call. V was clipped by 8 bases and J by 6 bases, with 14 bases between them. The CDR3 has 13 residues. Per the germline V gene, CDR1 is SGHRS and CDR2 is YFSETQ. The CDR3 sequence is CASSTSPYEKLFF. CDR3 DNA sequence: TGCGCCAGTTCGACATCGCCTTATGAAAAACTGTTTTTT.

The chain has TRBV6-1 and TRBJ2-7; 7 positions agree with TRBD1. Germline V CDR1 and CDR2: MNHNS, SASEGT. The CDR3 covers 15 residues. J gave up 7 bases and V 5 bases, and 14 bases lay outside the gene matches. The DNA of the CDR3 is TGTGCCAGCAGTTCCTACTGGGGACAGAAAAGGGAGCAGTACTTC. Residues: CASSSYWGQKREQYF.

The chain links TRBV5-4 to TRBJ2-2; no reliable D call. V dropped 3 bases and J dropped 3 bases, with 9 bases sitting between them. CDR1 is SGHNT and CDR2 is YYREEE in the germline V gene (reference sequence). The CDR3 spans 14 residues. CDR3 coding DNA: TGTGCCAGCAGCTCACCTAAATACACCGGGGAGCTGTTTTTT. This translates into CASSSPKYTGELFF.

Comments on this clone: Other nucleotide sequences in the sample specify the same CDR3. CDR3 protein: CASSLEGYEQYF. The CDR3 DNA is TGTGCCAGCAGCTTAGAGGGATACGAGCAGTACTTC. The rearrangement links TRBV11-1 to TRBJ2-7; D gene uncertain. CDR3 length: 12 residues. From germline, CDR1 is SGHAT and CDR2 FQDESV (reference sequence). The V end lost 1 base, the J end lost 4 bases, and 5 bases lay between the germline ends.

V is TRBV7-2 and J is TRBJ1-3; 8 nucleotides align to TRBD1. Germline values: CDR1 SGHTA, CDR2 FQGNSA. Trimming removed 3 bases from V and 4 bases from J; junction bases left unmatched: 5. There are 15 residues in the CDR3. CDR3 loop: CASSLQGAQGNTIYF. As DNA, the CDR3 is TGTGCCAGCAGCTTGCAGGGGGCGCAGGGAAACACCATATATTTT.

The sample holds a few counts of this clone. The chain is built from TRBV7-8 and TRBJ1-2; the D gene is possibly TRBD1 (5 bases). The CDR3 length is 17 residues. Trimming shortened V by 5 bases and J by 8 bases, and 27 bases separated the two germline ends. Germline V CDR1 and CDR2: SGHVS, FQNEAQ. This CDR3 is CASSPRAGTVMGVGYTF. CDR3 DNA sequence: TGTGCCAGCAGCCCTCGAGCCGGGACTGTTATGGGTGTGGGCTACACCTTC.

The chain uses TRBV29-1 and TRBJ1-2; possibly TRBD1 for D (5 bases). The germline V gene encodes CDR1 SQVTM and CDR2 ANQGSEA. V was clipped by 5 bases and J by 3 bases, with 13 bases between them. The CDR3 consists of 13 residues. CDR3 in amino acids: CSVSRGGYYGYTF. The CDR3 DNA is TGCAGCGTTTCGAGGGGTGGGTACTATGGCTACACCTTC. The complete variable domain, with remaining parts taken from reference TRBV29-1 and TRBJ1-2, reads SAVISQKPSRDICQRGTSLTIQCQVDSQVTMMFWYRQQPGQSLTLIATANQGSEATYESGFVIDKFPISRPNLTFSTLTVSNMSPEDSSIYLCSVSRGGYYGYTFGSGTRLTVV.

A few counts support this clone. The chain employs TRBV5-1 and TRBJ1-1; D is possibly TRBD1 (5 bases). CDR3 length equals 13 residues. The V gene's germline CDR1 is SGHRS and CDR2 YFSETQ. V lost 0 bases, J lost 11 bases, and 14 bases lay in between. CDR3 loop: CASSLGGAPGAFF. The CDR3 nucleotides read TGCGCCAGCAGCTTGGGAGGGGCCCCGGGGGCTTTCTTT.

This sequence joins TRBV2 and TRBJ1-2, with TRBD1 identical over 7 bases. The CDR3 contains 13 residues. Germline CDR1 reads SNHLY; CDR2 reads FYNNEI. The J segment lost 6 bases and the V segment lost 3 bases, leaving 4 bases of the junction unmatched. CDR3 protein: CASSDQQGNGYTF. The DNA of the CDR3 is TGTGCCAGCAGTGACCAACAGGGGAATGGCTACACCTTC.

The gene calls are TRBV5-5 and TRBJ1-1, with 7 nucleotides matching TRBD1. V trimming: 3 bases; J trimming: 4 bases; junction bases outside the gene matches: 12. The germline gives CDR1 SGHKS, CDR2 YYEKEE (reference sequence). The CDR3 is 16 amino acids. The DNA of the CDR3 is TGTGCCAGCAGCTCCACTGGGACAGCAAGGGGCACTGAAGCTTTCTTT. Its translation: CASSSTGTARGTEAFF. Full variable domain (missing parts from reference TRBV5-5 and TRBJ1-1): DAGVTQSPTHLIKTRGQQVTLRCSPISGHKSVSWYQQVLGQGPQFIFQYYEKEERGRGNFPDRFSARQFPNYSSELNVNALLLGDSALYLCASSSTGTARGTEAFFGQGTRLTVV.

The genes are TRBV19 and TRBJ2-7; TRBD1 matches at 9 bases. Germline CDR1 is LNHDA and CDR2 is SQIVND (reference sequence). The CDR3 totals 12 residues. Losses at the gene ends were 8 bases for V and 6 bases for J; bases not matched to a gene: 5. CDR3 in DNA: TGTGCCAGTGCGGGACAGGGAGCCGAGCAGTACTTC. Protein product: CASAGQGAEQYF.

CDR3: CASSLGSRGNTEAFF. The CDR3 region has the DNA TGTGCCAGCAGCTTAGGTTCCAGGGGGAACACTGAAGCTTTCTTT. V usage is TRBV7-6 and J usage is TRBJ1-1; a weak D match, TRBD1 (6 bases). V was pared by 1 base and J by 1 base, with 10 bases between. Germline V CDR1 and CDR2: SGHVS, FNYEAQ. This CDR3 is built from 15 residues.